The entry that follows covers one TCR beta chain sequence. Its antigen is not identified. The protocol was immunoSEQ multiplex PCR, while the TCRdb copy is restricted to in-frame clones and leaves out a portion. The profile covers 50,000 to 65,000 clones, with 88% appearing a single time and around 5.4% taken by the ten largest. In germline, CDR1 is MNHEY, CDR2 SVGAGI. The ends lost 0 bases at V and 7 bases at J; junction bases unmatched: 3. The CDR3 spans 14 residues. The data originate from a study of PD-1 blockade in classical Hodgkin lymphoma. Brentuximab vedotin exposure varied among the patients, all of whom had relapsed after autologous stem cell transplantation. General study findings and limits: As was reported, newly diagnosed patients showed lower baseline TCR diversity than healthy donors did.

The chain has TRBV6-5 and TRBJ2-1; TRBD2 aligns across 7 bases. The starting material was peripheral blood mononuclear cells (PBMCs), obtained before the second cycle of nivolumab. The sequence derives from a human donor with classical Hodgkin lymphoma. The CDR3 loop is CASSYSGGRNEQFF. The CDR3 region has the DNA TGTGCCAGCAGTTACTCGGGGGGGAGGAATGAGCAGTTCTTC.